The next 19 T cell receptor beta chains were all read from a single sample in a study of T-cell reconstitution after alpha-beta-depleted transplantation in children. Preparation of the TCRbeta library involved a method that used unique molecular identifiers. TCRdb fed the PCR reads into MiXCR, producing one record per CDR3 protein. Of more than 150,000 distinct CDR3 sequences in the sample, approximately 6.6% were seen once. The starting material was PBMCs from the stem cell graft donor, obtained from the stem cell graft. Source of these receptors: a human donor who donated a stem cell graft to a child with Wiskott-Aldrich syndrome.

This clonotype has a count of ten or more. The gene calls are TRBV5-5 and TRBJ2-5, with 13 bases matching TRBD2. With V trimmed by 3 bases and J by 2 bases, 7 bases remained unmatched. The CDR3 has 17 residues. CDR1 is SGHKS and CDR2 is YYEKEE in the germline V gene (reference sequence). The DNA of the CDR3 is TGTGCCAGCAGCTCGGGACTAGCGGGGAGGCAACAAGAGACCCAGTACTTC. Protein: CASSSGLAGRQQETQYF.

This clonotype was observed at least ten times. The CDR3 DNA sequence: TGCAGCGAAAAGGTAGGGCCTCTGAACACTGAAGCTTTCTTT. Translated: CSEKVGPLNTEAFF. This chain links TRBV29-1 with TRBJ1-1, with D unresolved. The germline V and J ends were trimmed by 7 bases and 0 bases, with 15 bases remaining between them. CDR1 and CDR2 (germline): SQVTM, ANQGSEA. The CDR3 has 14 residues. Supplemented by reference TRBV29-1 and TRBJ1-1, the full variable domain reads SAVISQKPSRDICQRGTSLTIQCQVDSQVTMMFWYRQQPGQSLTLIATANQGSEATYESGFVIDKFPISRPNLTFSTLTVSNMSPEDSSIYLCSEKVGPLNTEAFFGQGTRLTVV.

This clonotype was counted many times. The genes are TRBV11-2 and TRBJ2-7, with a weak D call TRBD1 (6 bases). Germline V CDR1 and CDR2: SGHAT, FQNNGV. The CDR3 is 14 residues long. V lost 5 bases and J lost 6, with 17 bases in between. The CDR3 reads CASSPRGLQAEQYF. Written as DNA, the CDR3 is TGTGCCAGCAGCCCCAGGGGTTTACAGGCCGAGCAGTACTTC.

CDR3 nucleotide sequence: TGTGCCAGCAGACCAAGAACTTTGGGGCAGGCCCAAGCTTTCTTT. Translation gives CASRPRTLGQAQAFF. The chain couples TRBV11-2 to TRBJ1-1, with D possibly TRBD1 on 5 matching bases. Germline CDR1 is SGHAT and CDR2 is FQNNGV. V dropped 6 bases and J dropped 9 bases, with 23 bases sitting between them. The CDR3 totals 15 residues.

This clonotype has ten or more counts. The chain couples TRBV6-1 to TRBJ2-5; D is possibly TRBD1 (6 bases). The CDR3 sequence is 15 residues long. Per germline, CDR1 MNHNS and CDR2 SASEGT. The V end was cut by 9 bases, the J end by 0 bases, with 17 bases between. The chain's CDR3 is CARNRQVEYQETQYF. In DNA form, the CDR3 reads TGTGCCAGGAATCGACAGGTGGAGTACCAAGAGACCCAGTACTTC.

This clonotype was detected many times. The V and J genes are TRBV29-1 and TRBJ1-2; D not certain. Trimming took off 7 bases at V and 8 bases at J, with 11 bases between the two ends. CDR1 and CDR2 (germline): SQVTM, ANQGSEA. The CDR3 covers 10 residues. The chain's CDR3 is CSAGSDGYTF. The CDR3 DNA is TGCAGCGCCGGGTCCGACGGCTACACCTTC. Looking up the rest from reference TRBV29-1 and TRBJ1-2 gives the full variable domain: SAVISQKPSRDICQRGTSLTIQCQVDSQVTMMFWYRQQPGQSLTLIATANQGSEATYESGFVIDKFPISRPNLTFSTLTVSNMSPEDSSIYLCSAGSDGYTFGSGTRLTVV.

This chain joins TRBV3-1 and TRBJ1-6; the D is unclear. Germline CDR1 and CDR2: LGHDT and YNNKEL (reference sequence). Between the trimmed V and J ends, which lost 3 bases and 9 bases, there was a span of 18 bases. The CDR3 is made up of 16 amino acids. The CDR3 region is CASSHAPAAGGSPLHF. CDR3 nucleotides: TGTGCCAGCAGCCACGCACCAGCCGCAGGCGGTTCACCCCTCCACTTT.

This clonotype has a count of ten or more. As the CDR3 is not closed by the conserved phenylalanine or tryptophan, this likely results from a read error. This CDR3 reads CASSQFAGTSGRANEQFL. The CDR3 DNA is TGTGCCAGCAGCCAATTCGCCGGGACTAGCGGGAGGGCCAATGAGCAGTTCCTC. The J gene is TRBJ2-1, the V gene TRBV4-2; TRBD2 aligns across 16 bases. This CDR3 is built from 18 residues. Germline CDR1 LGHNA, CDR2 YNFKEQ. J lost 6 bases, V lost 2 bases, and 7 bases had no gene match.

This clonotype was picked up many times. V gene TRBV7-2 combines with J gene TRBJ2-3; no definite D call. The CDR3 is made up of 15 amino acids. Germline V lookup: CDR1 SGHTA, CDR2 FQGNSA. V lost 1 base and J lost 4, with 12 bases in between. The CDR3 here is CASSLVSSVADTQYF. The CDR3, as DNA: TGTGCCAGCAGCTTAGTTTCATCAGTGGCAGATACGCAGTATTTT.

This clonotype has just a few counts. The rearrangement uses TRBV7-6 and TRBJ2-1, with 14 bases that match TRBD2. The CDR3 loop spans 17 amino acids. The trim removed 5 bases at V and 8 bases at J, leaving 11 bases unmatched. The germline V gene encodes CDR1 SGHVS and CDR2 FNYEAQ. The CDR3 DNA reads TGTGCCAGCAGCCCCCGACTAGCGGGGGGGCCGCGGGATGAGCAGTTCTTC. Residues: CASSPRLAGGPRDEQFF.

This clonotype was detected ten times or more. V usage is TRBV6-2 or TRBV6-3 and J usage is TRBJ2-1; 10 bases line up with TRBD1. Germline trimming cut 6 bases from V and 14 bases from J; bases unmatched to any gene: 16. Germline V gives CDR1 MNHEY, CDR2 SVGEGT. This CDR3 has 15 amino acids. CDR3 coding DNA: TGTGCCAGCAGGCTCACTGGGACAGGGGAACGGTTAGAGTTCTTC. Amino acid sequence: CASRLTGTGERLEFF.

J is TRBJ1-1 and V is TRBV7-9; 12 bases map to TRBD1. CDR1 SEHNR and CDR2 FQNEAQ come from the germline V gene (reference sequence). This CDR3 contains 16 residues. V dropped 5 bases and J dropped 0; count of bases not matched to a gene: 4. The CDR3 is CASSGGTGGLNTEAFF. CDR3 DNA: TGTGCCAGCAGCGGTGGGACAGGGGGCCTGAACACTGAAGCTTTCTTT.

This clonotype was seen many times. As DNA, the CDR3 is TGTGCCAGCAGCCAAGATTTGGGGGCGCCCTACAATGAGCAGTTCTTC. Amino acid sequence: CASSQDLGAPYNEQFF. The V gene is TRBV4-2, the J gene TRBJ2-1, with a weak D call TRBD1 (6 bases). Per the germline V gene, CDR1 is LGHNA and CDR2 is YNFKEQ. The CDR3 contains 16 residues. V was shortened by 0 bases and J by 2 bases, with 11 bases between the two germline ends.

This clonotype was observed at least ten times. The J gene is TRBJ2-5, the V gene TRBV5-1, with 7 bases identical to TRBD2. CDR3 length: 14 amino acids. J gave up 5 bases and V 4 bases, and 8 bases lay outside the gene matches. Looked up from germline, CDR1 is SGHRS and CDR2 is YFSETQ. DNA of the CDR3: TGCGCCAGCAGCCCGGGAGGCAGAATGGAGACCCAGTACTTC. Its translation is CASSPGGRMETQYF.

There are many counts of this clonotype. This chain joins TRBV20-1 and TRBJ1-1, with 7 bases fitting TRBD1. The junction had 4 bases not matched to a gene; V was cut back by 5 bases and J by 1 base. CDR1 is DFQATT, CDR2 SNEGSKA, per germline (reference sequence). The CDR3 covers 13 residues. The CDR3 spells CSADRDRNTEAFF. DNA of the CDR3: TGCAGTGCTGACCGGGACAGGAACACTGAAGCTTTCTTT.

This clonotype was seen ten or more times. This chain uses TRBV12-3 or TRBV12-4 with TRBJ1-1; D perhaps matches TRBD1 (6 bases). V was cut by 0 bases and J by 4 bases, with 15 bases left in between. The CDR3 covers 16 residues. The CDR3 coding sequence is TGTGCCAGCAGTTTAGCGCTGGGCAGGGGACTCACTGAAGCTTTCTTT. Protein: CASSLALGRGLTEAFF.

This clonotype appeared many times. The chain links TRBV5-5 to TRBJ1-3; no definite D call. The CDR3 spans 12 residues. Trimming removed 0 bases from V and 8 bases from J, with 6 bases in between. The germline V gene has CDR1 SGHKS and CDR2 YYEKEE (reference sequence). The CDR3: CASSLGRHTIYF. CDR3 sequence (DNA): TGTGCCAGCAGCTTGGGGAGACACACCATATATTTT.

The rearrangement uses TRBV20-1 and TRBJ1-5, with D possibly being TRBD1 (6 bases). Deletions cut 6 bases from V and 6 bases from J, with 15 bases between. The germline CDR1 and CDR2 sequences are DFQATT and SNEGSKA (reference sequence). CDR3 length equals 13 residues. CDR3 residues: CSAETGRGQPQHF. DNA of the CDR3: TGCAGTGCCGAAACAGGGAGGGGTCAGCCCCAGCATTTT.

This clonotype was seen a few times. The CDR3 loop reads CASSLYPRRRGSPPLDKNIQYF. The CDR3 region has the DNA TGCGCCAGCAGCTTGTACCCCCGGAGGAGGGGGTCCCCACCCTTGGACAAAAACATTCAGTACTTC. This rearrangement joins TRBV5-1 to TRBJ2-4, with D possibly being TRBD1 or TRBD2 (6 bases each). Germline V gene sequence: CDR1 SGHRS, CDR2 YFSETQ. V shed 1 base and J shed 3 bases, with 32 bases lying between them. The CDR3 is made up of 22 amino acids.